The 25 T cell receptor beta chains below were found in one sample sequenced in a study of cytomegalovirus exposure and HLA in healthy donors. It was with 60 Vbeta and 13 Jbeta primers that the PCR ran. The repertoire was sequenced with immunoSEQ multiplex PCR; TCRdb's copy has only in-frame clones and lacks some. The sample lists 90,000 to 100,000 clones; about 74% were seen once. The sample was PBMCs. These receptors all come from a man in his 60s in good health and CMV-seropositive.

The chain uses TRBV7-9 and TRBJ2-3; perhaps TRBD2 as D (5 bases). The V and J ends lost 2 bases and 4 bases respectively, with 16 bases between them. The CDR3 contains 16 residues. Germline CDR1 and CDR2: SEHNR and FQNEAQ (reference sequence). The CDR3 sequence: CASSLTRLAFADTQYF. CDR3 bases: TGTGCCAGCAGCTTAACGAGGCTAGCTTTCGCAGATACGCAGTATTTT.

This clone was observed once. An end of the junction differs from the germline gene, which may be a read error. The chain employs TRBV7-9 and TRBJ2-2, with D possibly being TRBD2 (6 bases). The germline V gene encodes CDR1 SEHNR and CDR2 FQNEAQ (reference sequence). This CDR3 region has 19 residues. The CDR3 region has the DNA TGTTCCAGCAGCTTCTCTCCTTCGCCCGGGACTGCGAACACCGGGGAGCTGTTTTTT. Encoded protein: CSSSFSPSPGTANTGELFF.

J is TRBJ2-2 and V is TRBV19, with 12 bases fitting TRBD1. The CDR3 has 17 amino acids. J lost 4 bases, V lost 3 bases, and 6 bases had no gene match. In germline, CDR1 is LNHDA, CDR2 SQIVND (reference sequence). CDR3 sequence: CASSIRDRGQSTGELFF. The CDR3 DNA reads as TGTGCCAGTAGTATCCGGGACAGGGGGCAAAGCACCGGGGAGCTGTTTTTT.

This rearrangement joins TRBV5-1 to TRBJ2-7, with no clear D. Trimming stripped 0 bases from V and 2 bases from J, with 12 bases between. The germline V gene has CDR1 SGHRS and CDR2 YFSETQ. This CDR3 comprises 15 residues. CDR3 coding DNA: TGCGCCAGCAGCTTGGCAGGTGGTCCTCCCTACGAGCAGTACTTC. Translated: CASSLAGGPPYEQYF.

The chain links TRBV6-4 to TRBJ1-1; D is unclear. The CDR3 contains 13 residues. Germline CDR1 MRHNA, CDR2 SNTAGT. Trimming pared 6 bases from V and 0 bases from J, leaving 8 bases between. CDR3 nucleotide sequence: TGTGCCAGCAGCAGAAGTATGAACACTGAAGCTTTCTTT. Its translation is CASSRSMNTEAFF.

This chain connects TRBV5-4 to TRBJ1-3; D gene uncertain. With 7 bases removed from V and 0 bases from J, the gap between germline ends came to 5 bases. Germline V CDR1 and CDR2: SGHNT, YYREEE (reference sequence). The length of the CDR3 is 12 residues. CDR3 sequence reads: CASRFSGNTIYF. CDR3 coding DNA: TGTGCCAGCCGGTTCTCTGGAAACACCATATATTTT.

The rearrangement uses TRBV6-9 and TRBJ2-1; 7 bases align to TRBD1. Germline V gene sequence: CDR1 MNHGY, CDR2 SVAAGI. CDR3 size: 12 residues. V gave up 7 bases and J gave up 14 bases; unmatched junction bases: 11. CDR3 protein: CASKKGQDGKFF. The CDR3 DNA follows: TGTGCCAGCAAGAAAGGACAGGATGGTAAGTTCTTC.

The chain couples TRBV19 to TRBJ1-1; D unclear. Germline V gene sequence: CDR1 LNHDA, CDR2 SQIVND (reference sequence). V lost 1 base and J 7 bases, leaving 10 bases between the germline ends. The CDR3 has 13 residues. The CDR3 region has the DNA TGTGCCAGTAGTATAGGGGCGGGTAGTGAAGCTTTCTTT. This sequence encodes CASSIGAGSEAFF.

This sequence joins TRBV18 and TRBJ2-5, with D maybe TRBD2 (5 bases). Trimming removed 3 bases at V and 5 bases at J, with 13 bases between. The germline CDR1 and CDR2 sequences are KGHSH and LQKENI. There are 14 residues in the CDR3. CDR3 DNA: TGTGCCAGCTCACCCGGGGTCTCCGGGGAGACCCAGTACTTC. It codes for CASSPGVSGETQYF.

This chain uses TRBV10-3 with TRBJ2-7, with 7 bases lining up with TRBD1. Germline CDR1 reads ENHRY; CDR2 reads SYGVKD. V trimming: 10 bases; J trimming: 4 bases; junction bases outside the gene matches: 10. The CDR3 runs 13 residues. The CDR3 DNA follows: TGTGCCAGCGGCGGACAGGTGGGTTACGAGCAGTACTTC. Encoded protein: CASGGQVGYEQYF.

This chain joins TRBV28 and TRBJ2-1; 10 nucleotides align to TRBD1. The CDR3 length is 16 residues. The V and J ends lost 5 bases and 6 bases, in that order; junction bases with no gene match: 10. In germline, CDR1 is MDHEN, CDR2 SYDVKM. The CDR3: CASSPPGTGVFNEQFF. The CDR3 DNA is TGTGCCAGCAGTCCGCCCGGGACAGGGGTCTTCAATGAGCAGTTCTTC. Full variable domain (rest looked up from reference TRBV28 and TRBJ2-1): DVKVTQSSRYLVKRTGEKVFLECVQDMDHENMFWYRQDPGLGLRLIYFSYDVKMKEKGDIPEGYSVSREKKERFSLILESASTNQTSMYLCASSPPGTGVFNEQFFGPGTRLTVL.

The genes are TRBV27 and TRBJ1-1, with TRBD1 matching 7 bases. Germline CDR1 is MNHEY and CDR2 is SMNVEV (reference sequence). CDR3 size: 15 residues. The junction had 11 bases not matched to a gene; V was cut back by 6 bases and J by 4 bases. The CDR3 region is CASSVSLSGGTEAFF. Here the CDR3 DNA reads TGTGCCAGCAGCGTTTCCCTATCAGGGGGCACTGAAGCTTTCTTT.

This clone has a single count. The CDR3 loop reads CASNRGGLVSPLHF. The CDR3 DNA follows: TGTGCCAGCAACCGCGGGGGTTTGGTTTCACCCCTCCACTTT. The J gene is TRBJ1-6, the V gene TRBV7-9, with D maybe TRBD1 (5 bases). The CDR3 covers 14 residues. Germline loops: CDR1 SEHNR, CDR2 FQNEAQ (reference sequence). V lost 7 bases and J lost 9, with 16 bases in between.

This clone was observed a single time. The chain joins TRBV6-6 to TRBJ2-3; tentatively, D is TRBD1 (5 bases). CDR1 MNHNY and CDR2 SVGAGI come from the germline V gene (reference sequence). The CDR3 has 15 amino acids. Trimming cost V 2 bases and J 2 bases, with 11 bases left between them. CDR3 region: CASSYEATATDTQYF. Written as DNA, the CDR3 is TGTGCCAGCAGTTACGAGGCGACAGCCACAGATACGCAGTATTTT.

V is TRBV10-3 and J is TRBJ2-1; 9 bases are a match to TRBD2. The CDR3 has 15 amino acids. Germline-derived CDR1 and CDR2 are ENHRY and SYGVKD. Trimming removed 2 bases from V and 5 bases from J; junction bases left unmatched: 4. CDR3 in amino acids: CAISEPSGANNEQFF. The CDR3 DNA sequence: TGTGCCATCAGTGAGCCTAGCGGGGCAAACAATGAGCAGTTCTTC.

The chain carries TRBV28 and TRBJ2-1; tentative D call: TRBD2 (5 bases). Per the germline V gene, CDR1 is MDHEN and CDR2 is SYDVKM. This CDR3 has 13 amino acids. The V and J ends lost 4 bases and 3 bases respectively, with 7 bases between them. CDR3 amino acids: CASSWTRYNEQFF. The CDR3 DNA is TGTGCCAGCAGTTGGACTCGCTACAATGAGCAGTTCTTC. Looking up the rest from reference TRBV28 and TRBJ2-1 gives the full variable domain: DVKVTQSSRYLVKRTGEKVFLECVQDMDHENMFWYRQDPGLGLRLIYFSYDVKMKEKGDIPEGYSVSREKKERFSLILESASTNQTSMYLCASSWTRYNEQFFGPGTRLTVL.

The gene calls are TRBV5-4 and TRBJ2-5, with D perhaps matching TRBD2 (6 bases). V was clipped by 2 bases and J by 3 bases, with 11 bases between them. Germline-derived CDR1 and CDR2 are SGHNT and YYREEE (reference sequence). The CDR3 totals 14 residues. The CDR3 DNA sequence: TGTGCCAGCAGCTTTGGTGGGGGGAAAGAGACCCAGTACTTC. It specifies CASSFGGGKETQYF.

In this sample, this clone turned up a few times. CDR3 DNA: TGTGCCAGCAGTACCAATGGGGGCAGAGCTAACTATGGCTACACCTTC. Its translation is CASSTNGGRANYGYTF. The chain combines TRBV6-4 with TRBJ1-2; D perhaps matches TRBD1 (6 bases). The V gene's germline CDR1 is MRHNA and CDR2 SNTAGT. V was cut by 5 bases and J by 0 bases, with 16 bases left in between. The CDR3 runs to 16 residues.

This clone was detected only once. The chain employs TRBV9 and TRBJ1-1, with no clear D. This CDR3 has 15 residues. Germline lookup yields CDR1 SGDLS and CDR2 YYNGEE. The V gene lost 0 bases and the J gene lost 3 bases, with 12 bases spanning the gap. CDR3 DNA sequence: TGTGCCAGCAGCGTAGGCGGGCGGGCCGACACTGAAGCTTTCTTT. The encoded protein is CASSVGGRADTEAFF.

The genes are TRBV23-1 and TRBJ1-5; weak D call: TRBD1 (6 bases). TRBV23-1 is treated as an ORF (open reading frame) with a function not yet certain. The CDR3 loop spans 12 amino acids. V gave up 6 bases and J gave up 4 bases, with 7 bases separating them. The chain's CDR3 is CASRTGNQPQHF. The CDR3 DNA reads as TGCGCCAGCAGGACAGGTAATCAGCCCCAGCATTTT.

V and J are TRBV29-1 and TRBJ1-1; a possible D gene is TRBD1 (5 bases). V was pared by 2 bases and J by 2 bases, with 9 bases between. CDR1 and CDR2 (germline): SQVTM, ANQGSEA. This CDR3 has 13 residues. The CDR3 sequence is CSVERQLNTEAFF. As DNA, the CDR3 is TGCAGCGTTGAACGACAGTTAAACACTGAAGCTTTCTTT. Full variable domain (outside the CDR3, taken from reference TRBV29-1 and TRBJ1-1): SAVISQKPSRDICQRGTSLTIQCQVDSQVTMMFWYRQQPGQSLTLIATANQGSEATYESGFVIDKFPISRPNLTFSTLTVSNMSPEDSSIYLCSVERQLNTEAFFGQGTRLTVV.

The rearrangement links TRBV25-1 to TRBJ2-5; 7 bases match TRBD2. The CDR3 spans 14 residues. Germline V CDR1 and CDR2: MGHDK, SYGVNS. The V segment lost 6 bases and the J segment 2 bases; nucleotides outside the gene matches: 6. CDR3 nucleotide sequence: TGTGCCAGCAGACGGGACGGGGGGCAAGAGACCCAGTACTTC. This codes for CASRRDGGQETQYF.

The chain has TRBV5-1 and TRBJ2-2; TRBD2 is a possible D gene (5 bases). Germline V gives CDR1 SGHRS, CDR2 YFSETQ. The V and J ends lost 4 bases and 9 bases respectively, with 16 bases between them. The CDR3 runs to 14 residues. The CDR3 here is CASSAVAGNRELFF. In nucleotides, the CDR3 is TGCGCCAGCAGCGCGGTGGCGGGTAACCGGGAGCTGTTTTTT.

The gene calls are TRBV19 and TRBJ2-3; 12 bases line up with TRBD1. Germline V lookup: CDR1 LNHDA, CDR2 SQIVND (reference sequence). The V and J ends lost 4 bases and 6 bases, in that order; junction bases with no gene match: 8. The CDR3 spans 16 residues. CDR3: CASSKSGTGGADTQYF. The CDR3 DNA reads TGTGCCAGTAGTAAATCCGGGACAGGGGGCGCCGATACGCAGTATTTT.

The sample holds a few counts of this clone. The genes are TRBV5-6 and TRBJ1-1, with 9 bases fitting TRBD1. Trimming at V came to 0 bases and at J to 6 bases, leaving 3 bases not matched to a gene. Per the germline V gene, CDR1 is SGHDT and CDR2 is YYEEEE. The CDR3 runs to 14 residues. The CDR3, as DNA: TGTGCCAGCAGCTTGGACAGGGGGCCATCTGAAGCTTTCTTT. Its protein is CASSLDRGPSEAFF.